This TCR beta chain was observed in a study of cytomegalovirus exposure and HLA in healthy donors. This clone has just a few counts. The antigen is unknown. Study observations and caveats: A highly shared variant cluster was judged a likely technical artifact.

The PCR was carried out with 60 Vbeta primers and 13 Jbeta primers. Libraries were prepared by immunoSEQ multiplex PCR; TCRdb keeps only in-frame clonotypes and omits some of them. The sample includes over 90,000 clones, roughly four fifths of them seen just once. The CDR3 has 16 amino acids. V lost 2 bases and J lost 3; bases outside the gene matches: 9. The V gene's germline CDR1 is SEHNR and CDR2 FQNEAQ (reference sequence). The specimen sequenced was PBMCs. The V and J genes are TRBV7-9 and TRBJ1-2; 7 bases map to TRBD1. This sequence was found in a man aged 35 to 55 in good health and CMV-seronegative. CDR3 in amino acids: CASSLRGTETYYGYTF. The CDR3, as DNA: TGTGCCAGCAGCTTAAGAGGGACAGAAACCTACTATGGCTACACCTTC.